This TCR beta chain was retrieved from a study of blood T cell repertoires in COVID-19 (dated by TCRdb to 2018 to 2021). General notes on the study: Collaborator samples came from the United States, Italy and Spain and covered acute and convalescent phases of COVID-19. The prospective study material was composed of cDNA or gDNA derived from T cells, B-cell-depleted T cells, or PBMCs. The dataset comprised deeply sampled blood TCRbeta repertoires from subjects exposed to, actively infected with, or recovered from COVID-19. The repertoires were released in a freely available public database meant as a resource for research on the immune response to SARS-CoV-2. Samples came from the ongoing ImmuneRACE study (first 160 participants) plus 1,254 subjects from 6 global collaborators. The sample metadata nearly always contained a de-identified subject ID, COVID-19 status, age in years and sex. Where available, HLA class I and class II types were taken from metadata supplied by the sample provider and were not determined by assay-based typing.

The immunoSEQ Assay, a bias-controlled multiplex PCR, was used to amplify TCRbeta CDR3 regions from genomic DNA. Under the source paper's analysis protocol: The number of nucleated cells in each sample was estimated by amplification of reference gene primers within the assay. To quantify the absolute abundance of each unique TCRbeta CDR3 rearrangement, sequence reads were collapsed and filtered. For each sample, productive Simpson clonality was calculated by taking the square root of Simpson's diversity index across productive rearrangements. The immuneACCESS repertoire file appears here via TCRdb, limited to in-frame rearrangements. These files lack a portion of the clones; in checked studies, under half of the deficit traces to unresolved V genes, and the cause of the others is not known. The DNA gave D and trimming, while V, J and clone size come from that table. This sample holds roughly 400,000 clones; around 87% were observed only once. 2% to 2.5% of the sample belongs to the ten largest clones.

This clone has just a few counts. The clone's antigen remains unknown. Base qualities were left out, and no much larger clone turns up one base away. At one collaborating source in Seattle, patients were enrolled during active infection and were followed longitudinally through the course of disease. Whole blood was collected in K2EDTA tubes by collaborating institutions according to the institutions' own protocols. For TCRbeta analysis, collaborators shipped samples as frozen whole blood, isolated PBMCs, or DNA extracted from either of those sample types. Study-wide conclusions, independent of this receptor: How much clinical and demographic metadata was included differed by source and by participant, and the metadata was provided uncurated.

The CDR3 starts with the cysteine, ends with the phenylalanine, and has 15 residues. The read is trimmed to its CDR3 DNA, 45 bases read in frame from base 1. CDR1 PRHDT and CDR2 FYEKMQ were looked up in the germline V gene (reference sequence). Here V drops 5 bases and J drops 4 bases, and the junction holds 9 bases not matched to any gene. Sequenced: peripheral blood. The chain couples TRBV13 to TRBJ1-2, with 8 middle bases fitting TRBD1. This TCR was recovered from a woman between 55 and 75 years old with COVID-19, enrolled during active disease. The nucleotide sequence reads TGTGCCAGCAGCCTATTAGGACAGGGACTCTATGGCTACACCTTC. Its translation reads: CASSLLGQGLYGYTF.